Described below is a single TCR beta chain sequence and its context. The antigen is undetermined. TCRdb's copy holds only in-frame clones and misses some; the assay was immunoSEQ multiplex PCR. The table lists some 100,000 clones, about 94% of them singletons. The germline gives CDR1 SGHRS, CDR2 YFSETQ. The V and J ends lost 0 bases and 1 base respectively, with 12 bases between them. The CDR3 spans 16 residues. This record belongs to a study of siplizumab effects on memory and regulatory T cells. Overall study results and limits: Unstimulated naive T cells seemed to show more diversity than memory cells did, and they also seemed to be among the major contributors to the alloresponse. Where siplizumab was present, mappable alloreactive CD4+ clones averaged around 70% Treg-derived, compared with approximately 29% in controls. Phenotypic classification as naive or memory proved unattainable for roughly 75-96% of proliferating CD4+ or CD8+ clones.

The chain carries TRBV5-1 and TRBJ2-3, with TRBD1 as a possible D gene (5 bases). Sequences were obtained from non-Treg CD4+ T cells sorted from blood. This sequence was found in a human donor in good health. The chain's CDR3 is CASSLVLGPGTDTQYF. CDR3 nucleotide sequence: TGCGCCAGCAGCTTGGTGCTGGGGCCCGGCACAGATACGCAGTATTTT.